This TCR beta chain was documented in a study of blood T cell repertoires in COVID-19. About the research overall: PBMCs, B-cell-depleted T cells, or T cells provided the cDNA or gDNA that made up the material.

There are 14 residues in the CDR3. V lost 5 bases and J lost 5; bases outside the gene matches: 5. The germline CDR1 and CDR2 sequences are SGHAT and FQDESV (reference sequence). The table came from immunoSEQ multiplex PCR; TCRdb's copy has only in-frame clones and leaves some out. The sample lists under 80,000 clones; more than 75% were seen once. This sequence originates from a human donor in a cohort sampled during active COVID-19. The V gene is TRBV11-1, the J gene TRBJ2-5, with 10 positions matching TRBD1. The sample consisted of peripheral blood. This chain's CDR3 is CASSLGQGEETQYF. The CDR3 nucleotides are TGTGCCAGCAGCCTAGGACAGGGGGAGGAGACCCAGTACTTC. The variable domain in full, completed from reference TRBV11-1 and TRBJ2-5, reads EAEVAQSPRYKITEKSQAVAFWCDPISGHATLYWYRQILGQGPELLVQFQDESVVDDSQLPKDRFSAERLKGVDSTLKIQPAELGDSAMYLCASSLGQGEETQYFGPGTRLLVL.